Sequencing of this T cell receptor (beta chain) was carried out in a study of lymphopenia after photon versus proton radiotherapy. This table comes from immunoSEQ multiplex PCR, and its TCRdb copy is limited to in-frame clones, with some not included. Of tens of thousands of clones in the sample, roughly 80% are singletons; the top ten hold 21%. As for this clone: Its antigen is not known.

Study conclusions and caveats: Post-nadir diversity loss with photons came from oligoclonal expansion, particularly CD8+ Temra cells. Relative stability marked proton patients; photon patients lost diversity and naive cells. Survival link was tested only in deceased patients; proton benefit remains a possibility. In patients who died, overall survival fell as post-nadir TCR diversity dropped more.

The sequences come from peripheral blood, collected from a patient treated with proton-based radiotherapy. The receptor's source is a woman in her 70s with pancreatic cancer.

This CDR3 reads CASSSSGGVGANYGYTF. The CDR3, as DNA: TGTGCCAGCAGTTCCTCAGGGGGCGTCGGGGCTAACTATGGCTACACCTTC. The chain combines TRBV28 with TRBJ1-2, with 8 bases fitting TRBD1. J gave up 0 bases and V 4 bases, and 10 bases lay outside the gene matches. The CDR3 runs 17 residues. The germline V gene encodes CDR1 MDHEN and CDR2 SYDVKM.